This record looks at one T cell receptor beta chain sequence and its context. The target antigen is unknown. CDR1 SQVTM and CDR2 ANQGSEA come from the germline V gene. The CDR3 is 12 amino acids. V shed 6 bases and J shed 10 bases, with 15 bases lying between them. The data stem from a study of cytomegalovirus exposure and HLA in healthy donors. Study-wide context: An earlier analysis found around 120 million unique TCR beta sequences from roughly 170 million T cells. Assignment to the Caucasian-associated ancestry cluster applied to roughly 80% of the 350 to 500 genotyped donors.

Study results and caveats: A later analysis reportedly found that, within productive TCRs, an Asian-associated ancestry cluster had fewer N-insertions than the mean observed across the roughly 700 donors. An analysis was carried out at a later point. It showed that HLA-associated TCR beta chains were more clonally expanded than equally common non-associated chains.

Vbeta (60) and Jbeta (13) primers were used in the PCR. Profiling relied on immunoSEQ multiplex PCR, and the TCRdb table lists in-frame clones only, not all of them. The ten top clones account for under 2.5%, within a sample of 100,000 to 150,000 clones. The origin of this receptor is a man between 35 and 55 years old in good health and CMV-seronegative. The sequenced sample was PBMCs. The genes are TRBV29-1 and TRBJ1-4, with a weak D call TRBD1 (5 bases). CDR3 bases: TGCAGCGTAGCTGAGGCCGGGGGAAAACTGTTTTTT. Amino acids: CSVAEAGGKLFF.